The T cell receptor (beta chain) described here comes from a study of T-cell reconstitution after alpha-beta-depleted transplantation in children. Unique molecular identifiers were incorporated into the prepared TCRbeta library. TCRdb analysed the PCR reads with MiXCR anew, one entry per CDR3 protein. The repertoire holds 80,000 to 95,000 distinct CDR3 sequences, with roughly 8% as singletons. This clonotype has at least ten counts. The V end was cut by 4 bases, the J end by 4 bases, with 13 bases between. CDR1 and CDR2 (germline): LGHDT, YNNKEL (reference sequence). This CDR3 spans 14 amino acids. The sequences come from PBMCs from the stem cell graft donor, collected from the stem cell graft. V is TRBV3-1 and J is TRBJ1-1; D is possibly TRBD1 (5 bases). The clonotype originates from a human donor who donated a stem cell graft to a child with congenital amegakaryocytic thrombocytopenia. CDR3 sequence: CASSLNLGGTEAFF. The DNA of the CDR3 is TGTGCCAGCAGCCTCAATTTGGGGGGCACTGAAGCTTTCTTT. Combining the CDR3 with reference TRBV3-1 and TRBJ1-1 gives the whole variable domain DTAVSQTPKYLVTQMGNDKSIKCEQNLGHDTMYWYKQDSKKFLKIMFSYNNKELIINETVPNRFSPKSPDKAHLNLHINSLELGDSAVYFCASSLNLGGTEAFFGQGTRLTVV.